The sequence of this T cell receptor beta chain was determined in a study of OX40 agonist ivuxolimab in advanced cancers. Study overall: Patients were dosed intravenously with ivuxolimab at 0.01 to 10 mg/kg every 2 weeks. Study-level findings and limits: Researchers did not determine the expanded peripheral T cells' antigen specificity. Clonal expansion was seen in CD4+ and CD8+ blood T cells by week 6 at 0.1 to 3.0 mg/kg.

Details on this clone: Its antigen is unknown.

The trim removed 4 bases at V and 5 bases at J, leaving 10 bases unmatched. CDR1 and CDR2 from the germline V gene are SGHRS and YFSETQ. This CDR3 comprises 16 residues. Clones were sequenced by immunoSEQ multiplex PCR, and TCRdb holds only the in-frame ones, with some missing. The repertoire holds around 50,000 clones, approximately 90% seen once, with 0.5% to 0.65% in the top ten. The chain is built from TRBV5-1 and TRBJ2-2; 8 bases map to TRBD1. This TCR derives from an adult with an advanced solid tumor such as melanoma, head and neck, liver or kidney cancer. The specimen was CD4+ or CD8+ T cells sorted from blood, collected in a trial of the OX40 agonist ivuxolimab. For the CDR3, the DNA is TGCGCCAGCAGCCCTTTACAGGGGGTGAAGACCGGGGAGCTGTTTTTT. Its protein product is CASSPLQGVKTGELFF.